The clone carrying this TCR beta chain was counted between two and nine times. The antigen is undetermined. As for time point: persistent/refractory GD, antithyroid drugs over 5 years with positive TRAb. TCR sequences were obtained from RNA taken from PBMCs. This sample is part of a study of regulatory T cells in long-lasting Graves disease. Arm-PCR of CDR3 regions and iRepertoire HTBI primers were used to build TCR beta libraries. TCRdb passed the multiplex PCR reads through MiXCR, listing each CDR3 protein once. In the table there are about half a million distinct CDR3 sequences, around a fifth of which are singletons. Whole-study findings and limits: Examination was confined to peripheral blood, excluding thyroid tissue.

In germline, CDR1 is SGHDT, CDR2 YYEEEE. CDR3 length: 16 residues. The ends lost 1 base at V and 1 base at J; junction bases unmatched: 6. This receptor was obtained from a female donor with Graves disease. This chain uses TRBV5-6 with TRBJ2-5; 8 bases line up with TRBD1. This material consisted of peripheral blood mononuclear cells (PBMCs), taken when the disease was refractory, from a patient treated with antithyroid drugs. Written as DNA, the CDR3 is TGTGCCAGCAGCTTGCGTACAGGGGGGCCCCAAGAGACCCAGTACTTC. This sequence encodes CASSLRTGGPQETQYF.